The rows below give T cell receptor beta chains drawn from one sample of a study of immune cell composition in non-small cell lung cancer. Only in-frame clones appear in the TCRdb table, and some are missing; sequencing was by immunoSEQ multiplex PCR. The sample yields 2,900 or so clones, over 60% seen once. The material sequenced was lung tumor tissue. Source of these receptors: a human donor with non-small cell lung cancer. The CDR3 runs from the conserved cysteine through the conserved F or W. Each record gives: D gene, J gene, clone size, V gene, CDR3 protein, CDR3 DNA. D genes are given only for firm matches. Only some rows state a clone size, as once, few, many or a class for expanded clones.

d_gene: .; j_gene: TRBJ2-5; abundance: few; v_gene: TRBV11-2; CDR3aa: CASSPPRRGNQETQYF; CDR3nt: TGTGCCAGCAGCCCCCCCCGGCGGGGTAACCAAGAGACCCAGTACTTC
d_gene: TRBD2; j_gene: TRBJ2-7; abundance: once; v_gene: TRBV27; CDR3aa: CASSLFSGRALYEQYF; CDR3nt: TGTGCCAGCAGTTTGTTTAGCGGGAGGGCCCTATACGAGCAGTACTTC
d_gene: .; j_gene: TRBJ2-5; abundance: .; v_gene: TRBV6-7; CDR3aa: CATGVTVAGETQYF; CDR3nt: TGTGCCACGGGGGTGACTGTAGCAGGCGAGACCCAGTACTTC
d_gene: .; j_gene: TRBJ1-1; abundance: once; v_gene: TRBV27; CDR3aa: CASSLSIQGLSEAFF; CDR3nt: TGTGCCAGCAGTTTATCGATCCAGGGGCTGTCTGAAGCTTTCTTT
d_gene: TRBD1; j_gene: TRBJ1-4; abundance: once; v_gene: TRBV2; CDR3aa: CASRDRVTNEKLFF; CDR3nt: TGTGCCAGCAGGGACAGGGTGACTAATGAAAAACTGTTTTTT
d_gene: TRBD1; j_gene: TRBJ1-1; abundance: .; v_gene: TRBV30; CDR3aa: CAWSRGQRKAFF; CDR3nt: TGTGCCTGGAGTAGGGGACAGAGAAAAGCTTTCTTT
d_gene: .; j_gene: TRBJ2-3; abundance: .; v_gene: TRBV7-8; CDR3aa: CASSSGQGLTTDTQYF; CDR3nt: TGTGCCAGCAGCTCAGGACAGGGACTAACGACAGATACGCAGTATTTT
d_gene: .; j_gene: TRBJ1-1; abundance: .; v_gene: TRBV7-9; CDR3aa: CASSPGGKLTEAFF; CDR3nt: TGTGCCAGCAGCCCGGGAGGGAAACTCACTGAAGCTTTCTTT
d_gene: .; j_gene: TRBJ1-1; abundance: .; v_gene: TRBV6-6; CDR3aa: CASRLQGQGTEAFF; CDR3nt: TGTGCCAGCAGACTCCAGGGTCAGGGGACTGAAGCTTTCTTT
d_gene: TRBD1; j_gene: TRBJ2-5; abundance: .; v_gene: TRBV2; CDR3aa: CASSGAGGTQYF; CDR3nt: TGTGCCAGCAGTGGAGCAGGGGGGACCCAGTACTTC
d_gene: TRBD2; j_gene: TRBJ2-2; abundance: .; v_gene: TRBV7-9; CDR3aa: CASSTYRGGAVTGELFF; CDR3nt: TGTGCCAGCAGCACTTACCGGGGAGGGGCGGTCACCGGGGAGCTGTTTTTT
d_gene: .; j_gene: TRBJ1-4; abundance: .; v_gene: TRBV6-6; CDR3aa: CASSLDRLGEKLFF; CDR3nt: TGTGCCAGCAGTTTGGATCGCCTGGGCGAAAAACTGTTTTTT
d_gene: .; j_gene: TRBJ2-1; abundance: .; v_gene: TRBV9; CDR3aa: CASSVGSGTYNEQFF; CDR3nt: TGTGCCAGCAGCGTAGGGTCAGGGACCTACAATGAGCAGTTCTTC
d_gene: .; j_gene: TRBJ2-7; abundance: .; v_gene: TRBV19; CDR3aa: CASSFGQKYEQYF; CDR3nt: TGTGCCAGTAGTTTTGGACAGAAGTACGAGCAGTACTTC
d_gene: TRBD1; j_gene: TRBJ1-1; abundance: .; v_gene: TRBV6-6; CDR3aa: CASLPDRGNTEAFF; CDR3nt: TGTGCCAGCCTACCCGACAGGGGGAACACTGAAGCTTTCTTT
d_gene: TRBD2; j_gene: TRBJ2-5; abundance: .; v_gene: TRBV2; CDR3aa: CASSGLAGRETQYF; CDR3nt: TGTGCCAGCAGTGGTTTAGCGGGGCGAGAGACCCAGTACTTC
d_gene: TRBD2; j_gene: TRBJ2-3; abundance: .; v_gene: TRBV5-8; CDR3aa: CASSFQVGGSTDTQYF; CDR3nt: TGTGCCAGCAGCTTTCAGGTGGGGGGGAGCACAGATACGCAGTATTTT
d_gene: .; j_gene: TRBJ2-2; abundance: .; v_gene: TRBV5-1; CDR3aa: CASSLGTATGELFF; CDR3nt: TGCGCCAGCAGCTTGGGGACAGCCACCGGGGAGCTGTTTTTT
d_gene: .; j_gene: TRBJ1-1; abundance: .; v_gene: TRBV6-6; CDR3aa: CASRIHRATEAFF; CDR3nt: TGTGCCAGCAGGATTCACAGGGCCACTGAAGCTTTCTTT
d_gene: TRBD2; j_gene: TRBJ2-1; abundance: .; v_gene: TRBV18; CDR3aa: CASSPFGGGGAYNEQFF; CDR3nt: TGTGCCAGCTCACCATTCGGCGGCGGGGGGGCCTACAATGAGCAGTTCTTC
d_gene: .; j_gene: TRBJ2-3; abundance: once; v_gene: TRBV4-1; CDR3aa: CASSQTLAGKNTDTQYF; CDR3nt: TGCGCCAGCAGCCAAACCCTGGCAGGGAAGAACACAGATACGCAGTATTTT
d_gene: .; j_gene: TRBJ2-2; abundance: .; v_gene: TRBV19; CDR3aa: CASSIQAIGTGELFF; CDR3nt: TGTGCCAGTAGTATCCAAGCGATCGGGACCGGGGAGCTGTTTTTT
d_gene: TRBD2; j_gene: TRBJ2-5; abundance: .; v_gene: TRBV10-3; CDR3aa: CAISEGTSETQYF; CDR3nt: TGTGCCATCAGTGAAGGGACTAGCGAGACCCAGTACTTC
d_gene: .; j_gene: TRBJ2-2; abundance: .; v_gene: TRBV5-4; CDR3aa: CASSLEASRNTGELFF; CDR3nt: TGTGCCAGCAGCTTAGAGGCTAGCCGTAACACCGGGGAGCTGTTTTTT
d_gene: .; j_gene: TRBJ2-1; abundance: .; v_gene: TRBV19; CDR3aa: CASSLQARNEQFF; CDR3nt: TGTGCCAGTAGTTTACAGGCTCGGAATGAGCAGTTCTTC
d_gene: TRBD2; j_gene: TRBJ2-3; abundance: .; v_gene: TRBV19; CDR3aa: CATSPWRETDTQYF; CDR3nt: TGTGCCACCTCCCCCTGGCGGGAGACAGATACGCAGTATTTT
d_gene: TRBD2; j_gene: TRBJ2-1; abundance: few; v_gene: TRBV6-5; CDR3aa: CASRLAGAYNEQFF; CDR3nt: TGTGCCAGCAGACTAGCGGGAGCCTACAATGAGCAGTTCTTC
d_gene: TRBD1; j_gene: TRBJ1-6; abundance: .; v_gene: TRBV9; CDR3aa: CASSSRDRNSPLHF; CDR3nt: TGTGCCAGCAGCTCACGGGACAGAAATTCACCCCTCCACTTT
d_gene: TRBD2; j_gene: TRBJ2-5; abundance: few; v_gene: TRBV5-4; CDR3aa: CASSFSGSPQETQYF; CDR3nt: TGTGCCAGCAGCTTTAGCGGGAGCCCCCAAGAGACCCAGTACTTC
d_gene: .; j_gene: TRBJ2-7; abundance: .; v_gene: TRBV21-1; CDR3aa: CAGNVYRPYEQYF; CDR3nt: TGTGCCGGCAATGTGTATCGTCCCTACGAGCAGTACTTC